This T cell receptor (beta chain) was sequenced during a study of cytomegalovirus exposure and HLA in healthy donors. Study-wide results and limits: Highest at DRB1 and lowest at HLA-C, TCR association rates differed among HLA loci in a later analysis. Previous analysis showed most TCR beta V segments were productive about 87% or about 30% of the time.

The PCR used 60 Vbeta and 13 Jbeta primers. The protocol was immunoSEQ multiplex PCR, while the TCRdb copy is restricted to in-frame clones and leaves out a portion. The sample includes some 110,000 clones, 75% to 85% of them seen just once. In regard to this clone: Its target is not known.

This TCR was sampled from a man between 45 and 60 years old in good health and CMV-seronegative. The sample taken for sequencing was PBMCs.

The CDR3 DNA sequence: TGTGCCAGCAGCCCCCGAGGAAACGAGATTTCTGGAAACACCATATATTTT. Its translation is CASSPRGNEISGNTIYF. The chain employs TRBV9 and TRBJ1-3; D gene unclear. The CDR3 is 17 amino acids. The V and J ends lost 4 bases and 1 base respectively, with 18 bases between them. The germline gives CDR1 SGDLS, CDR2 YYNGEE.